This T cell receptor beta chain was retrieved from a study of PD-L1 blockade in urothelial cancer. CDR3 size: 12 residues. Unmatched junction bases numbered 1, after V lost 9 bases and J lost 3 bases. The germline V gene has CDR1 ENHRY and CDR2 SYGVKD. Repertoires were generated with immunoSEQ multiplex PCR, while TCRdb's copy carries only in-frame clones and drops some. This sample has approximately 30,000 clones, with around 85% found just once. The rearrangement joins TRBV10-3 to TRBJ1-1, with 10 bases that match TRBD1. Here the sequenced sample was PBMCs, taken around atezolizumab (anti-PD-L1) treatment. The source of this sequence is a man aged 45-65 years with urothelial cancer. CDR3 residues: CAIGTGDTEAFF. The CDR3 coding sequence is TGTGCCATAGGGACAGGGGACACTGAAGCTTTCTTT.